A single sample is the source of the 16 T cell receptor beta chains below, sequenced in a study of T-cell reconstitution after alpha-beta-depleted transplantation in children. This sample's TCRbeta library carried unique molecular identifier barcodes. TCRdb fed the PCR reads into MiXCR, producing one record per CDR3 protein. In the table there are some 300,000 distinct CDR3 sequences, approximately 10% of which are singletons. The specimen comprised PBMCs from the stem cell graft donor, sampled from the stem cell graft. These receptor sequences come from a human donor who donated a stem cell graft to a child with acute lymphoblastic leukemia.

This clonotype was found many times. The junction shows a germline mismatch at one end, possibly a read error. The chain couples TRBV7-7 to TRBJ2-2, with D hard to call. This CDR3 is built from 12 residues. Germline-derived CDR1 and CDR2 are SSHAT and FNYEAQ (reference sequence). The CDR3 sequence: CASRSDTGELFF. In nucleotides, the CDR3 is TGTGCTAGCAGGTCGGACACCGGGGAGCTGTTTTTT.

This clonotype was seen a handful of times. The gene calls are TRBV5-1 and TRBJ1-5, with 7 bases fitting TRBD1. This CDR3 is built from 15 residues. Per the germline V gene, CDR1 is SGHRS and CDR2 is YFSETQ. Trimming took 0 bases from V and 3 from J; bases not matched to a gene: 3. The CDR3 region is CASSLGTGPNQPQHF. The CDR3 DNA is TGCGCCAGCAGCTTGGGGACAGGTCCCAATCAGCCCCAGCATTTT. The full variable domain, in which reference TRBV5-1 and TRBJ1-5 provide the parts outside the CDR3, is KAGVTQTPRYLIKTRGQQVTLSCSPISGHRSVSWYQQTPGQGLQFLFEYFSETQRNKGNFPGRFSGRQFSNSRSEMNVSTLELGDSALYLCASSLGTGPNQPQHFGDGTRLSIL.

The chain employs TRBV20-1 and TRBJ2-1; TRBD2 agrees at 14 bases. With V trimmed by 2 bases and J by 7 bases, 4 bases remained unmatched. The germline gives CDR1 DFQATT, CDR2 SNEGSKA (reference sequence). This CDR3 region has 15 residues. The CDR3 DNA sequence: TGCAGTGCTAGATCGGGGACTAGCGGGAGAAATGAGCAGTTCTTC. Its protein is CSARSGTSGRNEQFF.

This chain joins TRBV30 and TRBJ2-2; 7 bases match TRBD2. Looked up from germline, CDR1 is GTSNPN and CDR2 is SVGIG (reference sequence). With 0 bases clipped from V and 7 bases from J, the junction kept 2 bases outside the gene matches. The length of the CDR3 is 13 residues. Here the CDR3 reads CAWSVGGSGELFF. CDR3 nucleotide sequence: TGTGCCTGGAGTGTAGGCGGGAGCGGGGAGCTGTTTTTT.

This clonotype was counted only a few times. This sequence joins TRBV6-1 and TRBJ2-4, with a tentative D call TRBD2 (5 bases). In germline, CDR1 is MNHNS, CDR2 SASEGT. Between the trimmed V and J ends, which lost 6 bases and 2 bases, there was a span of 8 bases. The CDR3 runs to 13 residues. CDR3: CASRRDSKNIQYF. The CDR3, as DNA: TGTGCCAGCAGGAGGGATTCCAAAAACATTCAGTACTTC.

V gene TRBV28 combines with J gene TRBJ1-2; D uncertain. Germline CDR1 and CDR2: MDHEN and SYDVKM. The CDR3 runs to 16 residues. Between the trimmed V and J ends, which lost 2 bases and 1 base, there was a span of 14 bases. The CDR3 DNA is TGTGCCAGCAGTTTACCCTCCCCGGGCGATAACTATGGCTACACCTTC. This sequence encodes CASSLPSPGDNYGYTF.

V usage is TRBV12-3 or TRBV12-4 and J usage is TRBJ1-5, with 11 nucleotides matching TRBD1. The V segment lost 3 bases and the J segment 3 bases; nucleotides outside the gene matches: 7. This CDR3 comprises 17 residues. Here the CDR3 DNA reads TGTGCCAGCAGTTTTAGTCGGGGACAGGGGGTCAATCAGCCCCAGCATTTT. Protein sequence: CASSFSRGQGVNQPQHF.

V usage is TRBV9 and J usage is TRBJ2-3; D call uncertain. Germline V gene data show CDR1 as SGDLS and CDR2 as YYNGEE. This CDR3 region has 16 residues. V dropped 2 bases and J dropped 2 bases, with 15 bases sitting between them. In DNA form, the CDR3 reads TGTGCCAGCAGCGTTTATGACGGAACCCTCACAGATACGCAGTATTTT. It specifies CASSVYDGTLTDTQYF.

This chain links TRBV20-1 with TRBJ2-1; 11 bases map to TRBD1. The germline V gene has CDR1 DFQATT and CDR2 SNEGSKA (reference sequence). The ends lost 6 bases at V and 7 bases at J; junction bases unmatched: 8. The CDR3 is 14 residues long. The CDR3 sequence is CSAQGQGVGNEQFF. CDR3 nucleotide sequence: TGCAGTGCCCAGGGACAGGGGGTTGGGAATGAGCAGTTCTTC.

This chain uses TRBV7-9 with TRBJ2-7; D unresolved. Trimming pared 5 bases from V and 4 bases from J, leaving 15 bases between. CDR1 and CDR2 from the germline V gene are SEHNR and FQNEAQ (reference sequence). The CDR3 runs to 14 residues. The CDR3 here is CASSPTARGYEQYF. The DNA for the CDR3 is TGTGCCAGCAGCCCCACCGCGCGTGGATACGAGCAGTACTTC.

This clonotype was recorded a few times. This chain connects TRBV11-2 to TRBJ1-4, with D perhaps matching TRBD1 (6 bases). The CDR3 sequence is 13 residues long. The V end lost 2 bases, the J end lost 8 bases, and 9 bases lay between the germline ends. CDR1 SGHAT and CDR2 FQNNGV come from the germline V gene. In DNA form, the CDR3 reads TGTGCCAGCAGCTTAAGCACAGGGGAAAAACTGTTTTTT. As protein: CASSLSTGEKLFF.

This clonotype was observed a few times. CDR3 sequence: CASSASAGEGSHEQYF. DNA of the CDR3: TGTGCCAGCAGTGCCTCAGCGGGAGAGGGCTCTCACGAGCAGTACTTC. The chain carries TRBV28 and TRBJ2-7; TRBD2 matches at 8 bases. Trimming took 5 bases from V and 5 from J; bases not matched to a gene: 14. Germline CDR1 is MDHEN and CDR2 is SYDVKM. The CDR3 runs to 16 residues.

This clonotype has ten or more counts. This chain joins TRBV19 and TRBJ2-7; 7 bases are shared with TRBD1. J was trimmed by 2 bases and V by 4 bases; bases with no gene match: 5. This CDR3 comprises 14 residues. The germline CDR1 and CDR2 sequences are LNHDA and SQIVND (reference sequence). The CDR3 region has the DNA TGTGCCAGTAGTAGCCGGGACAGTCCCTACGAGCAGTACTTC. This sequence encodes CASSSRDSPYEQYF.

On this clonotype itself: The limits of the CDR3 on the DNA are not certain, so only TCRdb's listed CDR3 is given. J is TRBJ1-1 and V is TRBV24-1. Per the germline V gene, CDR1 is KGHDR and CDR2 is SFDVKD. The CDR3 spans 16 residues, counting both ends. The CDR3 loop is CATSDSVGPGTTESFF.

As concerns this clonotype: Sequence at one end of the junction differs from germline and may be a read error. The chain recombines TRBV20-1 with TRBJ2-6; TRBD1 is a possible D gene (5 bases). Germline CDR1 DFQATT, CDR2 SNEGSKA (reference sequence). The CDR3 spans 13 residues. CDR3 region: CSAHRPGANGLTF. The CDR3 coding sequence is TGCAGTGCTCACAGGCCTGGGGCCAACGGCCTGACTTTC.

This chain connects TRBV24-1 to TRBJ2-1; 11 bases fit TRBD2. The germline V gene has CDR1 KGHDR and CDR2 SFDVKD. CDR3 length: 15 amino acids. Losses at the gene ends were 5 bases for V and 9 bases for J; bases not matched to a gene: 8. The CDR3 is CATSGVAGGPGEQFF. CDR3 nucleotide sequence: TGTGCCACCAGTGGAGTAGCGGGAGGGCCGGGTGAGCAGTTCTTC.